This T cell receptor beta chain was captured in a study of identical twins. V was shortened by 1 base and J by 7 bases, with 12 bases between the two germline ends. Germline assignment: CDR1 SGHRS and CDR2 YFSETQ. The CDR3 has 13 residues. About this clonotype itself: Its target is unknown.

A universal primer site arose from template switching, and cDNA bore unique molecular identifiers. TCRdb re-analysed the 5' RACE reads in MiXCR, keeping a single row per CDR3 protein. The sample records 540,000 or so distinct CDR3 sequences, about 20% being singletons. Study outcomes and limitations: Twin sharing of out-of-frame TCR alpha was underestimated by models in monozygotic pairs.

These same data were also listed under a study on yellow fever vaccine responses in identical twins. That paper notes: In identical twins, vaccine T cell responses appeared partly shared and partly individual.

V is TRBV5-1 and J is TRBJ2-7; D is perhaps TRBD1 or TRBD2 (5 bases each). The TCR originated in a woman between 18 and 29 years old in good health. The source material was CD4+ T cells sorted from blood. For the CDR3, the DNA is TGCGCCAGCAGCTTGAGGTCGGGGCTTGAGCAGTACTTC. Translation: CASSLRSGLEQYF.